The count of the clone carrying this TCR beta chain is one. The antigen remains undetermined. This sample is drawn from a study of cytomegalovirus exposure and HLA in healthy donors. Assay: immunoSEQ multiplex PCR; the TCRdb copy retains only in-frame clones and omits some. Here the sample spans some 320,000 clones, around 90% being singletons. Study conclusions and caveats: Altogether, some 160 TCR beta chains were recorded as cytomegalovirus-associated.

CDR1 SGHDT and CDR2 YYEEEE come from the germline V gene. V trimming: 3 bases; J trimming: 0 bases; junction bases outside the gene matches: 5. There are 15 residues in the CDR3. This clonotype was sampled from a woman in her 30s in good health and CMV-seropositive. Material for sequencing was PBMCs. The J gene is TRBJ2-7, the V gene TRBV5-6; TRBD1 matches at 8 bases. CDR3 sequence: CASSSTGVSSYEQYF. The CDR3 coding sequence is TGTGCCAGCAGCTCGACAGGGGTCTCCTCCTACGAGCAGTACTTC.